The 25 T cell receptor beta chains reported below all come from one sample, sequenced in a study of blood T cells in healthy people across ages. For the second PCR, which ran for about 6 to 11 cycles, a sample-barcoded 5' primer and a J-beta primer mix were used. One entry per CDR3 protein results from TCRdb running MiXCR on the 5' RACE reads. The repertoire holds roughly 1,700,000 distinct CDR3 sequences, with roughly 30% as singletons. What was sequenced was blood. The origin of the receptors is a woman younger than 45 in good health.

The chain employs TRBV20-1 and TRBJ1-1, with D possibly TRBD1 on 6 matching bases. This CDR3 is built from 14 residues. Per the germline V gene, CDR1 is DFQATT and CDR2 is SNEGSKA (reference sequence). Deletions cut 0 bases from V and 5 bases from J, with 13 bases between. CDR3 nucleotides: TGCAGTGCTAGAGATGGCAGGGGACGGACTGAAGCTTTCTTT. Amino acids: CSARDGRGRTEAFF.

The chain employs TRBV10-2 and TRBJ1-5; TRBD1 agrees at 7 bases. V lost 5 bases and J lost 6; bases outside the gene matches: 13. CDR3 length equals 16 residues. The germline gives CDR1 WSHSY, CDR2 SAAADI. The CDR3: CASSRITGVGTQPQHF. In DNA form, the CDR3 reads TGCGCCAGCAGTAGAATAACAGGGGTAGGGACTCAGCCCCAGCATTTT.

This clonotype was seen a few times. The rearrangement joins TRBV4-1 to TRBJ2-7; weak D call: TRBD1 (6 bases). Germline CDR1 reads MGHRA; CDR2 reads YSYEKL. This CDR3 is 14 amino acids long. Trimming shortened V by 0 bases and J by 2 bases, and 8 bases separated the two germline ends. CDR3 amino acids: CASSQDKGAYEQYF. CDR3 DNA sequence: TGCGCCAGCAGCCAAGATAAGGGGGCCTACGAGCAGTACTTC.

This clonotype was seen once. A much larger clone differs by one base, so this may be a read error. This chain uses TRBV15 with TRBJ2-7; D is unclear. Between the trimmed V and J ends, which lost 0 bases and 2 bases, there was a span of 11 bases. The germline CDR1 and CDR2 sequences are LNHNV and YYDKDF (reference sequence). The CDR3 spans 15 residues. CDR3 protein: CATSRDSTGTYEQYF. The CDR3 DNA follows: TGTGCCACCAGCAGAGACAGCACTGGGACCTACGAGCAGTACTTC.

Here the CDR3 reads CSPWGGEDYGYTF. The DNA for the CDR3 is TGCAGTCCCTGGGGAGGGGAGGACTATGGCTACACCTTC. The J gene is TRBJ1-2, the V gene TRBV20-1; maybe TRBD1 (5 bases). The CDR3 loop spans 13 amino acids. The V gene lost 8 bases and the J gene lost 3 bases, with 16 bases spanning the gap. CDR1 and CDR2 (germline): DFQATT, SNEGSKA (reference sequence).

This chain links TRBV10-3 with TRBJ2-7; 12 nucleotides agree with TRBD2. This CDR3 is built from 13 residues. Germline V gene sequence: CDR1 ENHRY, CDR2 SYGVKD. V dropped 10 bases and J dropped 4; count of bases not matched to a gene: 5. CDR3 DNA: TGTGCCACCAGCCTAGCGGGGGGGTACGAGCAGTACTTC. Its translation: CATSLAGGYEQYF.

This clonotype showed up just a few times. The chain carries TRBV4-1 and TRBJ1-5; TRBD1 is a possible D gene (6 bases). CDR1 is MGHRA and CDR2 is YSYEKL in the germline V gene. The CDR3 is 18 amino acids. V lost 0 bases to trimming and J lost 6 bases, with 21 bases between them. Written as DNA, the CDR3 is TGCGCCAGCAGCCAAGATCTTGGGGGCAGGGTTTACGGTCAGCCCCAGCATTTT. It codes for CASSQDLGGRVYGQPQHF.

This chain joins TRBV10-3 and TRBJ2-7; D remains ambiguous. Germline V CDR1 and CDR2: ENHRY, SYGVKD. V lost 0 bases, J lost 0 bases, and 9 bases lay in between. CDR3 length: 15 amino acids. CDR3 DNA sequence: TGTGCCATCAGTGAGTCGCGCAGTTTCTCCTACGAGCAGTACTTC. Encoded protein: CAISESRSFSYEQYF.

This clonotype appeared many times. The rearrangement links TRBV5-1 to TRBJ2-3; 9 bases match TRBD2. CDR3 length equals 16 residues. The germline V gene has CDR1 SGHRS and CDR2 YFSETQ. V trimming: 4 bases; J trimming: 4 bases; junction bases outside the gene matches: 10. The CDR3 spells CASSMTSGGGADTQYF. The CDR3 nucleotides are TGCGCCAGCAGCATGACTAGCGGAGGCGGGGCAGATACGCAGTATTTT. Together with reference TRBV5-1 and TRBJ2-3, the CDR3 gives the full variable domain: KAGVTQTPRYLIKTRGQQVTLSCSPISGHRSVSWYQQTPGQGLQFLFEYFSETQRNKGNFPGRFSGRQFSNSRSEMNVSTLELGDSALYLCASSMTSGGGADTQYFGPGTRLTVL.

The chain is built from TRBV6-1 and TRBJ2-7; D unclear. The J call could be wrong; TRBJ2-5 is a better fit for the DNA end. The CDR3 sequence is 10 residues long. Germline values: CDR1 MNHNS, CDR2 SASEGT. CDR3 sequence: CASKYETQYF. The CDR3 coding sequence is TGTGCCAGCAAGTACGAGACCCAGTACTTC.

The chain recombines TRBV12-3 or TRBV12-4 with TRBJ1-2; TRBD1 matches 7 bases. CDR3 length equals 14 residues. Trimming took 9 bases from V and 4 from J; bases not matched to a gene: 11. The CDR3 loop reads CASRQGGATYGYTF. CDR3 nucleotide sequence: TGTGCCAGTAGACAGGGAGGGGCAACCTATGGCTACACCTTC.

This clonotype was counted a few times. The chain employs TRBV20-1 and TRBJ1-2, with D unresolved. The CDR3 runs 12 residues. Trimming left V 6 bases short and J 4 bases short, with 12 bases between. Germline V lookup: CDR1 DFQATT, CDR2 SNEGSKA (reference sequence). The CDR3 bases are TGCAGTGCGGACCTGGAGGGCTATGGCTACACCTTC. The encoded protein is CSADLEGYGYTF.

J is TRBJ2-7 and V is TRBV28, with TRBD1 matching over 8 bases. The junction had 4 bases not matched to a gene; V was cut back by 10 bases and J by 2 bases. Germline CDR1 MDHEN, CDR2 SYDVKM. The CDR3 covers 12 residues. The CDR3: CAITGGAYEQYF. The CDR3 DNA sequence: TGTGCCATCACAGGGGGTGCCTACGAGCAGTACTTC.

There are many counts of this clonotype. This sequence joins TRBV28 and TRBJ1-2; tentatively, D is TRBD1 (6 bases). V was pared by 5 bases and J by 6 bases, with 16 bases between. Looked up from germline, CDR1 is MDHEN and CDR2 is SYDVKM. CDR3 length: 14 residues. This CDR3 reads CASSQREGTNGYTF. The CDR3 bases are TGTGCCAGCAGTCAACGGGAGGGGACAAATGGCTACACCTTC.

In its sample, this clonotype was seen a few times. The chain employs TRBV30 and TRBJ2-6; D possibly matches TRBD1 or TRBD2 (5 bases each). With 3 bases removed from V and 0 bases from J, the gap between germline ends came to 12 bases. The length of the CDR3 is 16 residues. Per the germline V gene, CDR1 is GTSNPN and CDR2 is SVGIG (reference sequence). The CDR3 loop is CAWSGYGTSGANVLTF. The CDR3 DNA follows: TGTGCCTGGAGCGGCTACGGGACCTCTGGGGCCAACGTCCTGACTTTC.

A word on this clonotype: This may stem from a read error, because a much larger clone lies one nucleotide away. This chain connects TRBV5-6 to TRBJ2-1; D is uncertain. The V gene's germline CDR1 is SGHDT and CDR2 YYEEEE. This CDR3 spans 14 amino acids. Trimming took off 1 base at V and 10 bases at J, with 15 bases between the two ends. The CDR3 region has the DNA TGTGCCAGCAGCTTGTCCACAGAGTGCGGAGAGCAGTTCTTC. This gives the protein CASSLSTECGEQFF.

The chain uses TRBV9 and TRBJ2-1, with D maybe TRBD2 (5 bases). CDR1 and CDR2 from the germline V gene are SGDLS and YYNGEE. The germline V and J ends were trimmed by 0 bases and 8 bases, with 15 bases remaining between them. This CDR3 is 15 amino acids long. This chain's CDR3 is CASSVGNGVTYEQFF. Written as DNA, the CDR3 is TGTGCCAGCAGCGTAGGGAACGGGGTGACCTATGAGCAGTTCTTC.

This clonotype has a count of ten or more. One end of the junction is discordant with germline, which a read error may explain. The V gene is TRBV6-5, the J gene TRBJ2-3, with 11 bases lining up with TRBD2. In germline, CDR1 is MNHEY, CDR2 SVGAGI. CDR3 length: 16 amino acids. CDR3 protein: CASTRLAGISTDTQYF. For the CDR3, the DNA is TGTGCTAGCACCAGACTAGCGGGGATTAGCACAGATACGCAGTATTTT.

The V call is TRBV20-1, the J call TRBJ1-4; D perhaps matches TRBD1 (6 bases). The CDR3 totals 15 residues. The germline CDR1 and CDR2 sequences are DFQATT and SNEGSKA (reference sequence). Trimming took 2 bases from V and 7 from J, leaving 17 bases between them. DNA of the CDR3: TGCAGTGCTAGACCAGAGACAGGTCTTGTTGAAAAACTGTTTTTT. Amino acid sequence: CSARPETGLVEKLFF.

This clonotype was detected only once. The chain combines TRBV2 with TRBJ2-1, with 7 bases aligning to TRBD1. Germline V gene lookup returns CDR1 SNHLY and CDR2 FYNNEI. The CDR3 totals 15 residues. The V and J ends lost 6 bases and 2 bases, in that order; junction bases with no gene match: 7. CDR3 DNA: TGTGCCAGCAGAGCGGACAGGAGCCCCTACAATGAGCAGTTCTTC. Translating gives CASRADRSPYNEQFF.

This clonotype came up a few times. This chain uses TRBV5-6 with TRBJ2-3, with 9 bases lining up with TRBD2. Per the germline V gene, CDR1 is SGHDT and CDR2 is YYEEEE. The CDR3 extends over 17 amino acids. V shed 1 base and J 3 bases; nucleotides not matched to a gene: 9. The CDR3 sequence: CASSLWRASGITDTQYF. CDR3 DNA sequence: TGTGCCAGCAGCTTGTGGCGAGCTAGCGGGATAACAGATACGCAGTATTTT.

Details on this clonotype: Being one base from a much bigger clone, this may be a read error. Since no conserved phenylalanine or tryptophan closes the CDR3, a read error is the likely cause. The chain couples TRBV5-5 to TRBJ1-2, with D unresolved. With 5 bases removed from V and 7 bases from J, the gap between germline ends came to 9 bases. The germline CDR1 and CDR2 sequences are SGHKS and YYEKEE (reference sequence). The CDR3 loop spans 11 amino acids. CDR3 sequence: CASSGVTGYTC. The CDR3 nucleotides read TGTGCCAGCAGTGGTGTTACTGGCTACACCTGC.

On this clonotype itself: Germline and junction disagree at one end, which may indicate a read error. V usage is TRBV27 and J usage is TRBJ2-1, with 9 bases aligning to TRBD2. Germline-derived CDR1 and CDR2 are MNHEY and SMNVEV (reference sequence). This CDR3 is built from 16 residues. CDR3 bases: TGTGCCAGCAGTTCCTCCAGAGCGGGAGGTAACAACGAGCAGTTCTTC. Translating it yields CASSSSRAGGNNEQFF.

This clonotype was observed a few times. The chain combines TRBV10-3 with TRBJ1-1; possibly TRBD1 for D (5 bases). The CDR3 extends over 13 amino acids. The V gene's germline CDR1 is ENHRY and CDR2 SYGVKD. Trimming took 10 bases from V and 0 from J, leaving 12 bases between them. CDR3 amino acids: CASLTAMNTEAFF. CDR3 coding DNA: TGTGCCAGTCTGACAGCCATGAACACTGAAGCTTTCTTT.

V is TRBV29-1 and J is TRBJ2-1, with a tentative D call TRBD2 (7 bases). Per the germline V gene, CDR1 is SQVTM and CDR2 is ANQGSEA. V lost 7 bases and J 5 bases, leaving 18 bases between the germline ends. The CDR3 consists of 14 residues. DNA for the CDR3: TGCAGCGCCCGAAGGGGGGGGGACCACAATGAGCAGTTCTTC. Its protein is CSARRGGDHNEQFF.